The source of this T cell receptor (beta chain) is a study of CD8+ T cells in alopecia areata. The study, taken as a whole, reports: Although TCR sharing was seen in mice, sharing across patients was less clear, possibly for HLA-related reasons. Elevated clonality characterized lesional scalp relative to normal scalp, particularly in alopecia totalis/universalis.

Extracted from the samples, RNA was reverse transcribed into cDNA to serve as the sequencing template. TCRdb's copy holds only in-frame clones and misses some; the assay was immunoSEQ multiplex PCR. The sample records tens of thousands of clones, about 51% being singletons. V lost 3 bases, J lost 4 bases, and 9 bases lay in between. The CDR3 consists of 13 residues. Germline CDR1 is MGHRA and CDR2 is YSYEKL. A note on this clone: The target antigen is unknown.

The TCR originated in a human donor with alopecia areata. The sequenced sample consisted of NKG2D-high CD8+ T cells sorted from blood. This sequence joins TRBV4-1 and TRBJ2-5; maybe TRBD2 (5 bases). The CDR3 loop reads CASSQGAVETQYF. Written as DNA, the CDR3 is TGCGCCAGCAGCCAGGGAGCGGTAGAGACCCAGTACTTC.